The present entry profiles one T cell receptor (beta chain) with its context. Its antigen is still unknown. Only in-frame clones appear in the TCRdb table, and some are missing; sequencing was by immunoSEQ multiplex PCR. The sample carries about 50,000 clones, roughly 30% recorded once. This entry comes from a study of tumour-infiltrating T cells in Burkitt lymphoma. The overall study: The Burkitt lymphoma cohort spanned all epidemiological subtypes. Repertoire clonality predicted overall and progression-free survival. Regarding the study as a whole: Several public clonotypes were shared across many Burkitt lymphoma patients.

This sequence originates from a human donor with Burkitt lymphoma. The sequenced material came from tumor tissue.

The CDR3 loop reads CASSLGAERNQPQHF. CDR3 coding DNA: TGTGCCAGCAGCTTAGGGGCAGAGAGGAATCAGCCCCAGCATTTT. The rearrangement uses TRBV7-9 and TRBJ1-5; no firm D call. Trimming took 1 base from V and 4 from J, leaving 11 bases between them. The CDR3 contains 15 residues. Germline values: CDR1 SEHNR, CDR2 FQNEAQ (reference sequence).